One and the same sample provided the 9 T cell receptor beta chains below, sequenced in a study of molecular identifiers for immune sequencing clone quantification. TCRdb reanalysed the PCR reads using MiXCR and keeps one entry per CDR3 protein. The sample includes about 640,000 distinct CDR3 sequences, 20% of them seen just once. Sequencing used naive CD8+ T cells from blood, with Jurkat cell RNA spiked in. Subset given: FACS-sorted CD8+CD4-CCR7+CD45RA+ naive T cells. The origin of the receptors is a human donor in good health. Some libraries in this study had Jurkat cell RNA spiked in.

This clonotype has ten or more counts. The chain links TRBV12-3 or TRBV12-4 to TRBJ2-6; TRBD2 might be the D (6 bases). The CDR3 has 15 residues. The V end lost 3 bases, the J end lost 2 bases, and 8 bases lay between the germline ends. CDR3 nucleotides: TGTGCCAGCAGTTTTGCGGGGCCTGGGGCCAACGTCCTGACTTTC. It yields the protein CASSFAGPGANVLTF.

This clonotype was observed a handful of times. A much larger clone lies one base from this, so it may be a read error. The chain has TRBV5-3 and TRBJ2-5; D possibly matches TRBD1 or TRBD2 (7 bases each). TRBV5-3 is known as an ORF, though its function is uncertain. V gave up 8 bases and J gave up 5 bases, with 19 bases separating them. The CDR3 is made up of 14 amino acids. CDR3 in DNA: TGTGCCAGCTCAGCTCAGGGGGGGCCGGAGACCCAGTACTTC. It translates to CASSAQGGPETQYF.

In its sample, this clonotype was seen many times. This chain links TRBV12-5 with TRBJ1-2, with D hard to call. This CDR3 contains 13 residues. Deletions cut 1 base from V and 4 bases from J, with 7 bases between. The germline V gene encodes CDR1 LGHNT and CDR2 FRNRAP. The CDR3 is CASGLGNGYGYTF. The CDR3 DNA sequence: TGTGCTAGTGGTTTGGGCAATGGCTATGGCTACACCTTC.

There are many counts of this clonotype. This chain connects TRBV7-9 to TRBJ1-4; D is possibly TRBD1 (5 bases). Germline loops: CDR1 SEHNR, CDR2 FQNEAQ (reference sequence). The V and J ends lost 5 bases and 7 bases respectively, with 14 bases between them. The CDR3 length is 14 residues. The CDR3 here is CASSPMGLGEKLFF. In DNA form, the CDR3 reads TGTGCCAGCAGCCCCATGGGGCTGGGTGAAAAACTGTTTTTT. Supplemented by reference TRBV7-9 and TRBJ1-4, the full variable domain reads DTGVSQNPRHKITKRGQNVTFRCDPISEHNRLYWYRQTLGQGPEFLTYFQNEAQLEKSRLLSDRFSAERPKGSFSTLEIQRTEQGDSAMYLCASSPMGLGEKLFFGSGTQLSVL.

This clonotype was detected ten times or more. The V call is TRBV29-1, the J call TRBJ2-3; tentatively, D is TRBD1 or TRBD2 (5 bases each). Looked up from germline, CDR1 is SQVTM and CDR2 is ANQGSEA. This CDR3 region has 15 residues. The V end was cut by 4 bases, the J end by 1 base, with 15 bases between. The CDR3 is CSVGYATAGTDTQYF. CDR3 in DNA: TGCAGCGTTGGTTATGCGACAGCGGGCACAGATACGCAGTATTTT.

This clonotype was found many times. The V and J genes are TRBV7-9 and TRBJ1-1, with 10 bases identical to TRBD1. The germline V gene has CDR1 SEHNR and CDR2 FQNEAQ (reference sequence). The CDR3 runs to 15 residues. V shed 5 bases and J 7 bases; nucleotides not matched to a gene: 10. CDR3 bases: TGTGCCAGCAGCCACGGACAGGGGGGATTTGGTGAAGCTTTCTTT. This gives the protein CASSHGQGGFGEAFF.

This sequence joins TRBV4-1 and TRBJ2-2, with D tentatively TRBD1 or TRBD2 (5 bases each). The V gene lost 4 bases and the J gene lost 7 bases, with 16 bases spanning the gap. This CDR3 comprises 15 residues. CDR1 is MGHRA, CDR2 YSYEKL, per germline. CDR3 protein: CASSREGASRGELFF. CDR3 bases: TGCGCCAGCAGCCGAGAAGGGGCTAGCCGCGGGGAGCTGTTTTTT.

The CDR3 DNA follows: TGTGCCAGCAGCCCCAAGGACAGCTCCGAGCAGTACTTC. Translated, it gives CASSPKDSSEQYF. The gene calls are TRBV7-9 and TRBJ2-7, with TRBD1 as a possible D gene (6 bases). This CDR3 contains 13 residues. Germline CDR1 and CDR2: SEHNR and FQNEAQ (reference sequence). The V gene lost 5 bases and the J gene lost 6 bases, with 14 bases spanning the gap.

In DNA form, the CDR3 reads TGTGCCAGCAGCTTAGTCGGGCCTATCTATAATTCACCCCTCCACTTT. It translates to CASSLVGPIYNSPLHF. This chain links TRBV11-2 with TRBJ1-6; D is undetermined. V lost 1 base and J lost 3, with 10 bases in between. The CDR3 runs to 16 residues. Germline V gives CDR1 SGHAT, CDR2 FQNNGV.